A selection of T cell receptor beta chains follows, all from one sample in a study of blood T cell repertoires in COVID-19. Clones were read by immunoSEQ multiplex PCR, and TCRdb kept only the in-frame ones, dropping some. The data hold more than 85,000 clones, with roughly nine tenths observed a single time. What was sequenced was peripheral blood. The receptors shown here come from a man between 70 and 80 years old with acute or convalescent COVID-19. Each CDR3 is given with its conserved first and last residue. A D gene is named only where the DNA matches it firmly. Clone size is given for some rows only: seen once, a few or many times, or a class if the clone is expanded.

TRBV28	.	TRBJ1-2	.	CASSLLGPGVYGYTF	TGTGCCAGCAGTTTATTGGGACCGGGGGTCTATGGCTACACCTTC
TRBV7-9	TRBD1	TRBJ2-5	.	CASSSGGQGQETQYF	TGTGCCAGCAGCTCCGGGGGACAGGGACAAGAGACCCAGTACTTC
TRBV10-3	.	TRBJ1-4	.	CAHAPGLHEKLFF	TGTGCACATGCCCCAGGGCTACATGAAAAACTGTTTTTT
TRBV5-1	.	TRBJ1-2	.	CASSLSGVRNYGYTF	TGCGCCAGCAGCTTATCAGGGGTCCGTAACTATGGCTACACCTTC
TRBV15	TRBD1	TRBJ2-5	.	CATSGEDRGQETQYF	TGTGCCACCAGCGGGGAGGACAGGGGTCAAGAGACCCAGTACTTC
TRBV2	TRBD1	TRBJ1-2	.	CASRDRVVYTF	TGTGCCAGCAGGGACAGGGTGGTCTACACCTTC
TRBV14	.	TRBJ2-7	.	CASSLSVSYEQYF	TGTGCCAGCAGCCTGTCGGTATCCTACGAGCAGTACTTC
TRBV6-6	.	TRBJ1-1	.	CASSSPLGGATEAFF	TGTGCCAGCAGTTCCCCATTGGGGGGGGCGACTGAAGCTTTCTTT
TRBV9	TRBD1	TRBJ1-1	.	CASSVGTGWGTEAFF	TGTGCCAGCAGCGTAGGGACAGGGTGGGGAACTGAAGCTTTCTTT
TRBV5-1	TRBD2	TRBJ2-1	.	CASSPTSGGAGYNEQFF	TGCGCCAGCAGCCCGACTAGCGGGGGGGCCGGGTACAATGAGCAGTTCTTC
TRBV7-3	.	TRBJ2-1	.	CASSLEDSPGNNEQFF	TGTGCCAGCAGCCTCGAGGACTCCCCGGGCAACAATGAGCAGTTCTTC
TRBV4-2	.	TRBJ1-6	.	CASSQDRQVLHF	TGTGCCAGCAGCCAAGATCGACAGGTCCTCCACTTT
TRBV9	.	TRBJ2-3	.	CASSVGPGGGTDTQYF	TGTGCCAGCAGCGTAGGCCCAGGCGGGGGCACAGATACGCAGTATTTT
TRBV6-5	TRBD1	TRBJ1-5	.	CASDGTGDQPQHF	TGTGCCAGCGATGGGACAGGGGATCAGCCCCAGCATTTT
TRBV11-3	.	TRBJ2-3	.	CASSLGAGSGTQYF	TGTGCCAGCAGCTTAGGGGCGGGGTCAGGTACGCAGTATTTT
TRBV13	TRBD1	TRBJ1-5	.	CASSLGTGSDQPQHF	TGTGCCAGCAGCTTAGGGACAGGGTCGGATCAGCCCCAGCATTTT
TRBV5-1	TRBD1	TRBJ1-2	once	CASSPTGGAGYTF	TGCGCCAGCAGCCCAACAGGGGGCGCCGGCTACACCTTC
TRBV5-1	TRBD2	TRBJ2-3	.	CASSLTSGGTDTQYF	TGCGCCAGCAGCTTGACTAGCGGGGGCACAGATACGCAGTATTTT
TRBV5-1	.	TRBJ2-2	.	CASTLGRGGTGELFF	TGCGCCAGCACCCTCGGAAGGGGCGGCACCGGGGAGCTGTTTTTT
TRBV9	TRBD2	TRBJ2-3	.	CASSNRPGGADTQYF	TGTGCCAGCAGCAACAGACCGGGGGGGGCTGATACGCAGTATTTT
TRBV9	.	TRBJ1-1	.	CASDLGGGVNTEAFF	TGTGCCAGCGACCTGGGGGGAGGAGTGAACACTGAAGCTTTCTTT
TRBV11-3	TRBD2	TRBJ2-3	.	CASSWGLAGLTDTQYF	TGTGCCAGCAGCTGGGGACTAGCGGGCCTTACAGATACGCAGTATTTT
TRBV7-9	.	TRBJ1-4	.	CASSHPRDTNTKTERKLFF	TGTGCCAGCAGCCACCCCCGGGACACAAATACAAAAACGGAGCGAAAACTGTTTTTT
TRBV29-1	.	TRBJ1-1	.	CSVEDRGSPREAFF	TGCAGCGTTGAAGATCGGGGGTCCCCGCGCGAAGCTTTCTTT
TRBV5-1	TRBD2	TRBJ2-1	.	CASSLAGGAAYNEQFF	TGCGCCAGCAGCTTAGCGGGGGGGGCTGCCTACAATGAGCAGTTCTTC
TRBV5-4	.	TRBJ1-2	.	CASRPGQNGGYTF	TGTGCCAGCAGACCGGGACAAAACGGGGGCTACACCTTC
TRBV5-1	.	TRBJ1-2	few	CASSFPGNGYTF	TGCGCCAGCAGCTTCCCCGGGAATGGCTACACCTTC